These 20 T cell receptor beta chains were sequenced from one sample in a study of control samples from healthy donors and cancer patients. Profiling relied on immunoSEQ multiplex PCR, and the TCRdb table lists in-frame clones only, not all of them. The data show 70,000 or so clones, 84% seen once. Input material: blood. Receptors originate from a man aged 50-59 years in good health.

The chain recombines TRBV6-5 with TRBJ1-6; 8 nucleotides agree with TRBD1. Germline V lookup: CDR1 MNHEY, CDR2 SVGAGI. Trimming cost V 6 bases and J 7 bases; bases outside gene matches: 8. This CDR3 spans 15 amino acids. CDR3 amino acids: CASSQGARPNSPLHF. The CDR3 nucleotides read TGTGCCAGCAGCCAGGGGGCACGGCCAAATTCACCCCTCCACTTT.

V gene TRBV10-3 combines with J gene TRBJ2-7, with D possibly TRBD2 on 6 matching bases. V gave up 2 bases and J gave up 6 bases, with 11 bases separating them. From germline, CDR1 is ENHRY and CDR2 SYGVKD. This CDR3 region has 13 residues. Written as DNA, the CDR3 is TGTGCCATCAGTGAGGGTGGGGGGACCGAGCAGTACTTC. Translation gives CAISEGGGTEQYF.

CDR3 loop: CASSRPSGTEQYF. The CDR3 DNA sequence: TGTGCCAGCAGCCGACCTAGCGGGACCGAGCAGTACTTC. This chain connects TRBV7-2 to TRBJ2-7, with 9 bases aligning to TRBD2. Trimming took 5 bases from V and 6 from J; bases not matched to a gene: 5. Germline V gives CDR1 SGHTA, CDR2 FQGNSA. The CDR3 runs to 13 residues.

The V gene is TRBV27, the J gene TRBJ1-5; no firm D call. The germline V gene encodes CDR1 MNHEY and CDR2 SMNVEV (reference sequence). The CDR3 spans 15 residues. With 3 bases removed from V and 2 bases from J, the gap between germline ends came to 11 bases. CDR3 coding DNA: TGTGCCAGCAGTTTTGAAGGGTATGGCAATCAGCCCCAGCATTTT. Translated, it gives CASSFEGYGNQPQHF.

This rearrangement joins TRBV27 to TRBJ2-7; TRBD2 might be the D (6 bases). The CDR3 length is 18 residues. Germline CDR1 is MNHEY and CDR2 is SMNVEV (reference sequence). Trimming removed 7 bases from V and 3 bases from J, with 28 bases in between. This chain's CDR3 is CASKNKVTGDRGNYEQYF. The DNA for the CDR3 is TGTGCCAGCAAAAACAAGGTTACAGGCGATCGGGGGAACTACGAGCAGTACTTC.

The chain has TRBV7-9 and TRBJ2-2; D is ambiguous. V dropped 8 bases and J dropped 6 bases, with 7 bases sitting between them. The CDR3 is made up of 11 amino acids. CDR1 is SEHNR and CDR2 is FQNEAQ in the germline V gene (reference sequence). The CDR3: CASRRAGELFF. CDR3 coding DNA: TGTGCCAGCCGAAGGGCCGGGGAGCTGTTTTTT.

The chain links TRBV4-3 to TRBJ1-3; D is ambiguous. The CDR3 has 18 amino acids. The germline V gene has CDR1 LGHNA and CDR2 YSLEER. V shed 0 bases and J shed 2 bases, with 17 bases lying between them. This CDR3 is CASSQDTALGYAGNTIYF. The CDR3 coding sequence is TGCGCCAGCAGCCAAGATACTGCTTTAGGGTATGCTGGAAACACCATATATTTT.

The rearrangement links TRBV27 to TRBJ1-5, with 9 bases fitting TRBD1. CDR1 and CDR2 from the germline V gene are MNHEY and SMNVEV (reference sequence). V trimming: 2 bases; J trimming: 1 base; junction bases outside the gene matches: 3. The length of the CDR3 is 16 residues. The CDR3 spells CASSLQGQGSNQPQHF. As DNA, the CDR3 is TGTGCCAGCAGTTTACAGGGACAGGGAAGCAATCAGCCCCAGCATTTT.

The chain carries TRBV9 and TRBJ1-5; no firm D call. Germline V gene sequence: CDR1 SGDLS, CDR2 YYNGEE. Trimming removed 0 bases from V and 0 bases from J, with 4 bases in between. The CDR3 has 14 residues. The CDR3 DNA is TGTGCCAGCAGCGTAGTGGATAGCAATCAGCCCCAGCATTTT. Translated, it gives CASSVVDSNQPQHF.

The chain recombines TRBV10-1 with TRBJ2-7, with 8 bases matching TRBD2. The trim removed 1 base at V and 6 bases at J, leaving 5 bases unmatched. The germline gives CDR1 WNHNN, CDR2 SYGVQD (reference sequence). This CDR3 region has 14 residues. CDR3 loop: CASSEFGRASEQYF. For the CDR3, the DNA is TGCGCCAGCAGTGAGTTCGGGAGGGCCTCCGAGCAGTACTTC.

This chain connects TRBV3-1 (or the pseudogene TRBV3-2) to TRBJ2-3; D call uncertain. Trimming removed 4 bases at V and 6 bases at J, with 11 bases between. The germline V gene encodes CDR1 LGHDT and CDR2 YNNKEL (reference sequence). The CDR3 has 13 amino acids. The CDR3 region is CASSRPTLDTQYF. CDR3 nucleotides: TGTGCCAGCAGCCGGCCGACGCTCGATACGCAGTATTTT.

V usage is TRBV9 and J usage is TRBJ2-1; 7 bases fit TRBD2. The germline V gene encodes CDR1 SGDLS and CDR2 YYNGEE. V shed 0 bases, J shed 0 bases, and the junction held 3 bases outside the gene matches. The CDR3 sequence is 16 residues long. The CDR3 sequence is CASSVVGGGSYNEQFF. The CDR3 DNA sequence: TGTGCCAGCAGCGTAGTTGGCGGGGGCTCCTACAATGAGCAGTTCTTC.

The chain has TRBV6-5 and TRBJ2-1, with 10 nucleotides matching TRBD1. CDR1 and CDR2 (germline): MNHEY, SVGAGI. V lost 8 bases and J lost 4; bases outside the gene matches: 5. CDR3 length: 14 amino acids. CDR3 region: CASGRDRGYNEQFF. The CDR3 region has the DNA TGTGCCAGCGGACGGGACAGGGGATACAATGAGCAGTTCTTC.

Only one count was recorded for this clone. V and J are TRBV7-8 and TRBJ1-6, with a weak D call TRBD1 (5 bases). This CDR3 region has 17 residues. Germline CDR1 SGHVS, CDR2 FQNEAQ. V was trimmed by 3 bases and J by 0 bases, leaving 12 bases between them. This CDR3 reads CASSLGGGSSYNSPLHF. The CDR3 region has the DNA TGTGCCAGCAGCTTGGGCGGGGGAAGCTCCTATAATTCACCCCTCCACTTT.

CDR3 coding DNA: TGTGCCAGTAGTACGATATCCGGGACAGCCTCGGGCTACACCTTC. It translates to CASSTISGTASGYTF. This chain connects TRBV19 to TRBJ1-2; the match to TRBD1 covers 7 bases. The trim removed 4 bases at V and 8 bases at J, leaving 13 bases unmatched. CDR1 LNHDA and CDR2 SQIVND come from the germline V gene (reference sequence). There are 15 residues in the CDR3.

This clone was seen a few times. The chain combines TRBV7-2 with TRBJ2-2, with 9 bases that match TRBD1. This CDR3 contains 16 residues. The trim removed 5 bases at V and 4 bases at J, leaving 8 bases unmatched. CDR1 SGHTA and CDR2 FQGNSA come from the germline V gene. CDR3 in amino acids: CASSRDRVGSTGELFF. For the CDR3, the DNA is TGTGCCAGCAGCCGGGACAGGGTCGGTTCCACCGGGGAGCTGTTTTTT.

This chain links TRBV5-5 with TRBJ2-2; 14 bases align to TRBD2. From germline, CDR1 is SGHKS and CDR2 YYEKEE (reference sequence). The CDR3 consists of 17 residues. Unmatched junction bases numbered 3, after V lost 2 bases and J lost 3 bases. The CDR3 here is CASSFPTSGRDTGELFF. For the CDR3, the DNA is TGTGCCAGCAGCTTCCCGACTAGCGGGAGGGACACCGGGGAGCTGTTTTTT.

The CDR3 region has the DNA TGTGCCAGCAGTTCGCAGCCGGGGGCGGTGGATACGCAGTATTTT. Translated: CASSSQPGAVDTQYF. V and J are TRBV27 and TRBJ2-3; D might be TRBD1 or TRBD2, each matching 6 bases. V was trimmed by 4 bases and J by 6 bases, leaving 17 bases between them. The CDR3 totals 15 residues. The germline V gene encodes CDR1 MNHEY and CDR2 SMNVEV (reference sequence).

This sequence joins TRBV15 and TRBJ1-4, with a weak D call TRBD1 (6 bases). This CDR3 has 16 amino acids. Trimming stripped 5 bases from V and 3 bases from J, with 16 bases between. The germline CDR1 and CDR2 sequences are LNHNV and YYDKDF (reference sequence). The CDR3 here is CATSVNREPANEKLFF. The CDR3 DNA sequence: TGTGCCACCAGCGTAAACAGGGAACCAGCTAATGAAAAACTGTTTTTT.

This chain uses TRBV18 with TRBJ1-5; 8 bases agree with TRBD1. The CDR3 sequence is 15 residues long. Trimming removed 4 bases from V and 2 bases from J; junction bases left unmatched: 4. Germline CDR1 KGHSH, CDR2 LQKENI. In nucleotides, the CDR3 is TGTGCCAGCTCACTAGGACAGGGCGGCAATCAGCCCCAGCATTTT. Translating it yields CASSLGQGGNQPQHF.